Following are 10 T cell receptor beta chains from one sample sequenced in a study of CD8 T cells in ankylosing spondylitis. Each CDR3 protein gets one entry after TCRdb re-called the 5' RACE reads with MiXCR. The profile covers approximately 220,000 distinct CDR3 sequences, with roughly a tenth appearing a single time and over 20% taken by the ten largest. Sequenced material: blood, either unsorted or a sorted T cell fraction (not recorded which). The receptors were sampled from a male donor with ankylosing spondylitis or in good health (not recorded which).

The CDR3 reads CASSFGLAHTSTDTQYF. The CDR3, as DNA: TGTGCCAGCAGCTTCGGACTAGCGCATACAAGCACAGATACGCAGTATTTT. This rearrangement joins TRBV7-6 to TRBJ2-3, with 9 bases fitting TRBD2. V shed 3 bases and J 0 bases; nucleotides not matched to a gene: 7. The CDR3 consists of 17 residues. Germline CDR1 SGHVS, CDR2 FNYEAQ. The whole variable domain, filled in from reference TRBV7-6 and TRBJ2-3, reads GAGVSQSPRYKVTKRGQDVALRCDPISGHVSLYWYRQALGQGPEFLTYFNYEAQQDKSGLPNDRFSAERPEGSISTLTIQRTEQRDSAMYRCASSFGLAHTSTDTQYFGPGTRLTVL.

Notes on this clonotype: At one of its ends the junction is not consistent with the germline gene, which may arise from a read error. V gene TRBV12-3 or TRBV12-4 combines with J gene TRBJ1-2, with no clear D. The CDR3 spans 10 residues. CDR3 in DNA: TGTGCCAGCAGCCAACGCTCGTTGCACTTC. This translates into CASSQRSLHF.

This clonotype was counted at least ten times. The V call is TRBV20-1, the J call TRBJ2-2; TRBD1 matches 7 bases. V gave up 1 base and J gave up 5 bases; unmatched junction bases: 4. This CDR3 spans 14 amino acids. Germline CDR1 DFQATT, CDR2 SNEGSKA (reference sequence). The CDR3 sequence is CSARVSGGTGELFF. The DNA for the CDR3 is TGCAGTGCTAGAGTTTCAGGGGGTACCGGGGAGCTGTTTTTT.

V is TRBV29-1 and J is TRBJ1-1; a weak D match, TRBD1 (5 bases). V was trimmed by 7 bases and J by 5 bases, leaving 14 bases between them. The CDR3 loop spans 12 amino acids. The germline gives CDR1 SQVTM, CDR2 ANQGSEA. In nucleotides, the CDR3 is TGCAGCGCCAGGGCTCGGAAAACTGAAGCTTTCTTT. It translates to CSARARKTEAFF.

With regard to this clonotype: A read error may explain this, as a much larger clone is one base away. V is TRBV30 and J is TRBJ2-5; D unresolved. CDR1 and CDR2 from the germline V gene are GTSNPN and SVGIG (reference sequence). With 8 bases removed from V and 5 bases from J, the gap between germline ends came to 15 bases. The length of the CDR3 is 12 residues. The CDR3 here is CARSVFRETQYF. The CDR3 DNA reads as TGTGCCAGGTCGGTGTTCCGGGAGACCCAGTACTTC.

As regards this clonotype: A much larger clone lies one base from this, so it may be a read error. The V call is TRBV2, the J call TRBJ2-1, with a tentative D call TRBD1 (5 bases). Looked up from germline, CDR1 is SNHLY and CDR2 is FYNNEI. CDR3 length equals 10 residues. The CDR3 DNA sequence: TGTTCCAGCAGTGCAGGGAAGCAGTTCTTC. Translation gives CSSSAGKQFF.

This clonotype turned up a few times. The chain uses TRBV21-1 and TRBJ2-7; the D call TRBD2 from the table was never checked on the DNA. TRBV21-1 counts as a pseudogene. The CDR3 has 17 amino acids. The CDR3 nucleotides read TGTGCCAGCAGCAAACCAAATCTAGCGGGGCCAGCCTACGAGCAGTACTTC. Protein sequence: CASSKPNLAGPAYEQYF.

There are many counts of this clonotype. The rearrangement joins TRBV7-9 to TRBJ1-3, with no clear D. The CDR3 covers 15 residues. From germline, CDR1 is SEHNR and CDR2 FQNEAQ (reference sequence). Trimming took 0 bases from V and 0 from J, leaving 6 bases between them. The CDR3: CASSLAYSSGNTIYF. The CDR3 nucleotides are TGTGCCAGCAGCTTAGCGTACTCCTCTGGAAACACCATATATTTT. Full variable domain (rest looked up from reference TRBV7-9 and TRBJ1-3): DTGVSQNPRHKITKRGQNVTFRCDPISEHNRLYWYRQTLGQGPEFLTYFQNEAQLEKSRLLSDRFSAERPKGSFSTLEIQRTEQGDSAMYLCASSLAYSSGNTIYFGEGSWLTVV.

This clonotype was seen repeatedly, ten times or more. This rearrangement joins TRBV20-1 to TRBJ2-2, with TRBD2 matching 9 bases. CDR1 is DFQATT and CDR2 is SNEGSKA in the germline V gene (reference sequence). V lost 3 bases to trimming and J lost 4 bases; unmatched junction nucleotides: 9. This CDR3 has 16 residues. The CDR3 sequence is CSASAEAGGRTGELFF. CDR3 sequence (DNA): TGCAGTGCTAGTGCTGAGGCGGGGGGGCGCACCGGGGAGCTGTTTTTT.

With respect to this clonotype: One end of the junction is discordant with germline, which a read error may explain. V and J are TRBV7-2 and TRBJ2-3; a possible D gene is TRBD2 (6 bases). The germline CDR1 and CDR2 sequences are SGHTA and FQGNSA. The CDR3 sequence is 15 residues long. Here the CDR3 reads CASILWGDPTDTQYF. CDR3 nucleotides: TGTGCCAGCATCTTATGGGGGGACCCCACAGATACGCAGTATTTT.